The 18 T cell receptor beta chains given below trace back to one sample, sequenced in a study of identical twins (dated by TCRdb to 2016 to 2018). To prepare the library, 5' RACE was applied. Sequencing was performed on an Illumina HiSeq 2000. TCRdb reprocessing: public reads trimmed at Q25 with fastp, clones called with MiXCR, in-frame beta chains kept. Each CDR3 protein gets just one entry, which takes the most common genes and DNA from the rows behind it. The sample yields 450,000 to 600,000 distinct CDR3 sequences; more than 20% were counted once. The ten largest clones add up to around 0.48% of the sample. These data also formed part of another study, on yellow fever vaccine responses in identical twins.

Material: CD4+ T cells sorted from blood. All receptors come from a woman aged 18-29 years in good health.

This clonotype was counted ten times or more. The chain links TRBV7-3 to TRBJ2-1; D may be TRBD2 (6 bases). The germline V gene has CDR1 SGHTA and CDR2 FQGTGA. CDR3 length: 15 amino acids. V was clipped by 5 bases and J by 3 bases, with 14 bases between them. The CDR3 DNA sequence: TGTGCCAGCAGCCCACAAGGCGGGAACTACAATGAGCAGTTCTTC. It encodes CASSPQGGNYNEQFF.

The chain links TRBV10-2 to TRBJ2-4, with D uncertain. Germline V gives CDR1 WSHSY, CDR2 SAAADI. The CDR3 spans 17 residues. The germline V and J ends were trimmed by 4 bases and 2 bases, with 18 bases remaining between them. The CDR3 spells CASSGALTNPTKNIQYF. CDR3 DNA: TGCGCCAGCAGTGGGGCCCTGACAAATCCCACCAAAAACATTCAGTACTTC.

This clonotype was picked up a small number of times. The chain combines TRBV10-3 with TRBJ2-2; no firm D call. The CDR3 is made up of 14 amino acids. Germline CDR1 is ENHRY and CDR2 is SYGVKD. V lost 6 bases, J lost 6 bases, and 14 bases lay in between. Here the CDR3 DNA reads TGTGCCATCAGGGGATCAAAGGATTCCGGGGAGCTGTTTTTT. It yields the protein CAIRGSKDSGELFF.

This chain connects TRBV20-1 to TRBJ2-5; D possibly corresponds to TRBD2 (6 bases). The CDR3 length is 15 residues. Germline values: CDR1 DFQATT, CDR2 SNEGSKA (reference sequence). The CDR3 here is CRAPDAGRKKETQYF. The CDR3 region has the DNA TGCAGAGCTCCGGATGCGGGACGGAAAAAAGAGACCCAGTACTTC.

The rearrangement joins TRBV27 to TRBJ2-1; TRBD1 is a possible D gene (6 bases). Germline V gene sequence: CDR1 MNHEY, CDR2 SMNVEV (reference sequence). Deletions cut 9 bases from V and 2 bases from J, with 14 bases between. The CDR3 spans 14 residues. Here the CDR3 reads CASTGYGAYNEQFF. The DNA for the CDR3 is TGTGCCAGTACAGGGTATGGAGCCTACAATGAGCAGTTCTTC.

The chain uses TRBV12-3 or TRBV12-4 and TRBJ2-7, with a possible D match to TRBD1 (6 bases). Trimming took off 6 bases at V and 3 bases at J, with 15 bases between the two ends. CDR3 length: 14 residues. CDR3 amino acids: CASRAAQGLYEQYF. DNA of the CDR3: TGTGCCAGCAGGGCGGCACAGGGTCTCTACGAGCAGTACTTC.

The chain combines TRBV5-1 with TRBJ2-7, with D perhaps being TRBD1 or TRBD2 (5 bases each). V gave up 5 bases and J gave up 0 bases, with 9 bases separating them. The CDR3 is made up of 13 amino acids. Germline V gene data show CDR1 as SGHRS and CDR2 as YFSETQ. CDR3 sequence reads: CASRGDHSYEQYV. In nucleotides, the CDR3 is TGCGCCAGCAGAGGGGACCACTCCTACGAGCAGTACGTC.

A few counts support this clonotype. The CDR3 DNA reads as TGTGCCAGCAGCTTATACGGGGATGTGGTCACTGAAGCTTTCTTT. Translated, it gives CASSLYGDVVTEAFF. The rearrangement links TRBV11-2 to TRBJ1-1; D is undetermined. V was clipped by 2 bases and J by 4 bases, with 14 bases between them. CDR3 size: 15 residues. In germline, CDR1 is SGHAT, CDR2 FQNNGV.

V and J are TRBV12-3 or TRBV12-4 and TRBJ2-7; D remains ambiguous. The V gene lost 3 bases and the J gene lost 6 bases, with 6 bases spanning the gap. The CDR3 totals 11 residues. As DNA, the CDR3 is TGTGCCAGCAGTTTGGCTCGCGAGCAGTACTTC. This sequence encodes CASSLAREQYF.

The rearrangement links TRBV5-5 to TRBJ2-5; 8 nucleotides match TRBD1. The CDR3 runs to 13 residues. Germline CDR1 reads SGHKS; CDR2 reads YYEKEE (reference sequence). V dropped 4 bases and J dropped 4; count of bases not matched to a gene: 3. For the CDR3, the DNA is TGTGCCAGCAGCACACAGGGGGGAGAGACCCAGTACTTC. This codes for CASSTQGGETQYF.

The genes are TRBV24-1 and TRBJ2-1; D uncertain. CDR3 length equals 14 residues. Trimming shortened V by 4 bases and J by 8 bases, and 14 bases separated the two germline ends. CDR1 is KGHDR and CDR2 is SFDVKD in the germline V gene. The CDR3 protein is CATSEAAQEHEQFF. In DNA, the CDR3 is TGTGCCACCAGTGAGGCAGCTCAGGAGCATGAGCAGTTCTTC.

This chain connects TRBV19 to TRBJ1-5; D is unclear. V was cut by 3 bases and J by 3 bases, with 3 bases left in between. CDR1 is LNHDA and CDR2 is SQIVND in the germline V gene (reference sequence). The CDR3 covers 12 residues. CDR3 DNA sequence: TGTGCCAGTAGTATGATCAATCAGCCCCAGCATTTT. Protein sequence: CASSMINQPQHF.

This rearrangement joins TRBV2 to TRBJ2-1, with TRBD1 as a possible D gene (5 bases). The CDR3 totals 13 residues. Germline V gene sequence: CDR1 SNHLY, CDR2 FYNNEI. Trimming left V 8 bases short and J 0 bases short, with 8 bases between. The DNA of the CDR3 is TGTGCCAGCCGACAGTACTCCTACAATGAGCAGTTCTTC. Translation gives CASRQYSYNEQFF.

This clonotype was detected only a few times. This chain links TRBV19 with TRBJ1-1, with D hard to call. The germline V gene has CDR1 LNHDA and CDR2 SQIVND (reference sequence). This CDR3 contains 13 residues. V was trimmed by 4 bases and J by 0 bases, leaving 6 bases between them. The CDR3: CASSSLLNTEAFF. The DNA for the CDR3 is TGTGCCAGTAGTAGCTTACTGAACACTGAAGCTTTCTTT. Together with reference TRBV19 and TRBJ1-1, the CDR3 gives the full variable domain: DGGITQSPKYLFRKEGQNVTLSCEQNLNHDAMYWYRQDPGQGLRLIYYSQIVNDFQKGDIAEGYSVSREKKESFPLTVTSAQKNPTAFYLCASSSLLNTEAFFGQGTRLTVV.

This chain's CDR3 is CASRTAGSYNSPLHF. CDR3 nucleotides: TGTGCCAGCAGGACAGCGGGCTCCTATAATTCACCCCTCCACTTT. The V gene is TRBV12-3 or TRBV12-4, the J gene TRBJ1-6, with D tentatively TRBD1 (5 bases). This CDR3 is built from 15 residues. Trimming cost V 6 bases and J 0 bases, with 9 bases left between them.

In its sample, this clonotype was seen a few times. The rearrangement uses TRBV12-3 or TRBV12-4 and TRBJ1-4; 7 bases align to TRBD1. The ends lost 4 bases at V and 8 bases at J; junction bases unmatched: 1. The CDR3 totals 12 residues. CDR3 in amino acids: CASSSGQEKLFF. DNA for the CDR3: TGTGCCAGCAGTTCGGGACAGGAAAAACTGTTTTTT.

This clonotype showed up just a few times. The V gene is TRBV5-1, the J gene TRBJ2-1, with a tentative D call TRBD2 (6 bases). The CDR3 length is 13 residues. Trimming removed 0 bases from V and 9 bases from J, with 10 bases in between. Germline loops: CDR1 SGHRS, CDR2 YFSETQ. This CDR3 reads CASSLGPGGEQFF. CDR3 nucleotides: TGCGCCAGCAGCTTGGGCCCCGGGGGTGAGCAGTTCTTC.

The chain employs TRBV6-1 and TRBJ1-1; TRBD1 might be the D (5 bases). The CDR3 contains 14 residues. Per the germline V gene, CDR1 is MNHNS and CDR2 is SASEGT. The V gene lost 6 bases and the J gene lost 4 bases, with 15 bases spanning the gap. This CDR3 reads CASRLVGGFTEAFF. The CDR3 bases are TGTGCCAGCAGGCTTGTCGGGGGGTTCACTGAAGCTTTCTTT.